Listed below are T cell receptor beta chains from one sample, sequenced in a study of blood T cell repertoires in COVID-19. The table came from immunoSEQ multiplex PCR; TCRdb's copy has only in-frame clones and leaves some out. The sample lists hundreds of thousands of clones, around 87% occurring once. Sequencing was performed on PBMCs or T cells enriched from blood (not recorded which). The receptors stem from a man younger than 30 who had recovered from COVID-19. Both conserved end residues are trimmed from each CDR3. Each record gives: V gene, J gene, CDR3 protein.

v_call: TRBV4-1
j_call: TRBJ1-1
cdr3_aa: ASRLSVVNTEAF

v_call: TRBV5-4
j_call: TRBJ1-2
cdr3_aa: ASSNLQGHYGYT

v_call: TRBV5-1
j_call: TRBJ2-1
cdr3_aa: ASKAPPLDEQF

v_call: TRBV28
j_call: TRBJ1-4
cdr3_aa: ASSLRGTLREKLF

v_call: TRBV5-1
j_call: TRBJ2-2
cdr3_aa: ASSHRATSNTGELF

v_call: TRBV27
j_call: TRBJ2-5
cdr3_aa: ASQPLGQAQETQY

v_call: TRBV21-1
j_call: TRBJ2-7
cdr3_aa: ASSPPPTAEDLYEQY

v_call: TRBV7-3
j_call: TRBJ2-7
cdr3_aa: ASSLESGSSYEQY

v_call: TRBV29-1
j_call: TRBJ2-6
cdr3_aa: SSAGGDAADGANVLT

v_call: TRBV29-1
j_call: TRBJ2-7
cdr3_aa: SVEGVTGAYEQY

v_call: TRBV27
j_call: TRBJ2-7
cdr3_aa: ASNRGNEQY

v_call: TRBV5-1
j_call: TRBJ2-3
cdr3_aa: ASSFRAGTTDTQY

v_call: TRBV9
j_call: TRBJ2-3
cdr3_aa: ASSVGTSVGTDTQY

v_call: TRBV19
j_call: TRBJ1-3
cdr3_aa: ASSTGGTGNTIY

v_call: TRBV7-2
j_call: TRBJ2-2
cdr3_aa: ASRPFGAGGNTGELF

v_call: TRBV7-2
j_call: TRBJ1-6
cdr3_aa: ASSPGWEHAPLH

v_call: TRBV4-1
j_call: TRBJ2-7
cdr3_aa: ASSQDVSYEQY